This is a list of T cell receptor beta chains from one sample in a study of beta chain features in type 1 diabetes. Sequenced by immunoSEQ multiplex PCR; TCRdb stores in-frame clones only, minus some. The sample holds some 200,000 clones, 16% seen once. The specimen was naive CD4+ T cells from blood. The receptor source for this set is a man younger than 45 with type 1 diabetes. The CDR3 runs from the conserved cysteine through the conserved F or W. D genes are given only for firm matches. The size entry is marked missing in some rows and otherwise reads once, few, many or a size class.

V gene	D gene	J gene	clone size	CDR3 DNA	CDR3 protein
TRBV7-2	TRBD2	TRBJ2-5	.	TGTGCCAGCAGCTTAGCGCCTAGCGGGAGGGGCCTACGGGGAGAGACCCAGTACTTC	CASSLAPSGRGLRGETQYF
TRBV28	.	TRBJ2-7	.	TGTGCCAGCAGTTTAATAAAGGAGCAGTACTTC	CASSLIKEQYF
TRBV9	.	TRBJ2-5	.	TGTGCCAGCAGCGTGGACACCAGGGAGACCCAGTACTTC	CASSVDTRETQYF
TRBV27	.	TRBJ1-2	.	TGTGCCAGCAGTTTGTCAGGGACTACGGGGTTGGGTGGCTACACCTTC	CASSLSGTTGLGGYTF
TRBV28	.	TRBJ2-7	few	TGTGCCAGCAGTGTTAGCGGAAACTACGAGCAGTACTTC	CASSVSGNYEQYF
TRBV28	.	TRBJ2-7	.	TGTGCCAGCAGCCCCGTGCCGGGACCGACTACGTTGGAGCAGTACTTC	CASSPVPGPTTLEQYF
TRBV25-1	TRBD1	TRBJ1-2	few	TGTGCCAGCAGTGAACCCAGGCAGGGGGCTGGCTACACCTTC	CASSEPRQGAGYTF
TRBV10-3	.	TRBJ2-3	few	TGTGCCATCAGTGGACAGGGAGGCACGACCACAGATACGCAGTATTTT	CAISGQGGTTTDTQYF
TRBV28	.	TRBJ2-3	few	TGTGCCAGCACCACGATGCGGGGGCGCACAGATACGCAGTATTTT	CASTTMRGRTDTQYF
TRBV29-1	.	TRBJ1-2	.	TGCAGCGTTAGTCCGAACTATGGCTACACCTTC	CSVSPNYGYTF
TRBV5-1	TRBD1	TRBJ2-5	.	TGCGCCAGCAGCATTTCCGGGACAGGGGGCCGGGAGACCCAGTACTTC	CASSISGTGGRETQYF
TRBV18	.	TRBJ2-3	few	TGTGCCAGCTCACCAAGACTCGAGAGCACAGATACGCAGTATTTT	CASSPRLESTDTQYF
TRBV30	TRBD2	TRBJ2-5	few	TGTGCCTGGAGTGTGATCGCGGGAGTGGGGGAGACCCAGTACTTC	CAWSVIAGVGETQYF
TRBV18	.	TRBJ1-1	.	TGTGCCAGCTCACCAGCACGGGAAGCTTTCTTT	CASSPAREAFF
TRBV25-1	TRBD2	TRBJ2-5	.	TGTGCCAGTGGGAGGGGCGGCCCGACCCAGTACTTC	CASGRGGPTQYF
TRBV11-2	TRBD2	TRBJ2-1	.	TGTGCCAGCAGCTTGAAGACTAGCGGGCTTATTAGCGATCAGTTCTTC	CASSLKTSGLISDQFF
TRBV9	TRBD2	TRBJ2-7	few	TGTGCCAGCAGCGTAGGTGCGACTAGCGGGAGCGACGAGCAGTACTTC	CASSVGATSGSDEQYF
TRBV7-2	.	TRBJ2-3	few	TGTGCCAGCAGCTGGGACGGGAGCACAGATACGCAGTATTTT	CASSWDGSTDTQYF
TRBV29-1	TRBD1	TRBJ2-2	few	TGCAGCGTTGACGGGACAGCCAACACCGGGGAGCTGTTTTTT	CSVDGTANTGELFF
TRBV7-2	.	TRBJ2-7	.	TGTGCCAGCAGCTTAGACTCGGGGGAGCAGTACTTC	CASSLDSGEQYF
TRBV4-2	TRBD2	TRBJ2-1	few	TGTGCCAGCAGCCAAGATTACGCGGGCCGGGGGGATGAGCAGTTCTTC	CASSQDYAGRGDEQFF
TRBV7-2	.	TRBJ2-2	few	TGTGCCAGCAGTCGCCCAGGGAGCACCGGGGAGCTGTTTTTT	CASSRPGSTGELFF
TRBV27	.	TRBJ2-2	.	TGTGCCAGCAGTTTCCTAAAGAACACCGGGGAGCTGTTTTTT	CASSFLKNTGELFF
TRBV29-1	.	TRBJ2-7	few	TGCAGCGTTGAATCGACGGAGTCGAAGTACTTC	CSVESTESKYF
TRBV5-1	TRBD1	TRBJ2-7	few	TGCGCCAGCAGCTACGGACAGGGAGCCGCCGGCGAGCAGTACTTC	CASSYGQGAAGEQYF
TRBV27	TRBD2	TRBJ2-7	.	TGTGCCAGCAGTAACGGGACTAGCGGGCCCTACGAGCAGTACTTC	CASSNGTSGPYEQYF
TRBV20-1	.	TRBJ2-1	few	TGCAGTGCCGATGCACTAACTGAGCAGTTCTTC	CSADALTEQFF
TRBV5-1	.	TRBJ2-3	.	TGCGCCAGCAGCTCTGACGGAAGTAAGAATACGCAGTATTTT	CASSSDGSKNTQYF
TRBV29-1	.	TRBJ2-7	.	TGCAGCGTTGATCGTGGCGGCTACGAGCAGTACTTC	CSVDRGGYEQYF
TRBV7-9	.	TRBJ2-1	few	TGTGCCAGCAGCTTGAGTAACGGTGAGCAGTTCTTC	CASSLSNGEQFF
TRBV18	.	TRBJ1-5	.	TGTGCCAGCTCACCGCAGGGTCAGCCCCAGCATTTT	CASSPQGQPQHF
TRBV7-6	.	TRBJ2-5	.	TGTGCCAGCAGCTTAGGTCCAAGGGAGACCCAGTACTTC	CASSLGPRETQYF
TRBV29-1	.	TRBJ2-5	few	TGCAGCGACTTGACAGAGAAAGAGACCCAGTACTTC	CSDLTEKETQYF
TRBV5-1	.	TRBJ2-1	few	TGCGCCAGCAGCTTGGTTCAGGAGCAGTTCTTC	CASSLVQEQFF
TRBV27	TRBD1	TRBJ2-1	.	TGTGCCAGCAGTCAGATGACAGGGTGGGAGAATGAGCAGTTCTTC	CASSQMTGWENEQFF
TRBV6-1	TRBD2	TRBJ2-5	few	TGTGCCAGCAGTGAAGTGACTAGCGGGAGAGAGACCCAGTACTTC	CASSEVTSGRETQYF
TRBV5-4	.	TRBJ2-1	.	TGTGCCAGCAGCTTGGACGGGAATGAGCAGTTCTTC	CASSLDGNEQFF
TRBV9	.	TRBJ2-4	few	TGTGCCAGCAGCCAGGGCGGGCAGGGTGGTGACATTCAGTACTTC	CASSQGGQGGDIQYF
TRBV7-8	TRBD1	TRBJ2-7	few	TGTGCCAGCAGCTGGGGACAGGGACCTTCCTACGAGCAGTACTTC	CASSWGQGPSYEQYF
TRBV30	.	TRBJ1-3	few	TGTGCCTGGAGCAGCGGCTCTGGAAACACCATATATTTT	CAWSSGSGNTIYF
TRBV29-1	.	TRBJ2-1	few	TGCAGCGTTTCTGGGAGCACGAATGAGCAGTTCTTC	CSVSGSTNEQFF
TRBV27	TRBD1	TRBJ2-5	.	TGTGCCAGCAGTTTCCGACAGGGAGAGACCCAGTACTTC	CASSFRQGETQYF
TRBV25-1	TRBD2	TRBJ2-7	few	TGTGCCAGCAGTCTAGCGGGGAGCTACGAGCAGTACTTC	CASSLAGSYEQYF
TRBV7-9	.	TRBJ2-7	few	TGTGCCAGCAGCTTAGAGGCGGTGGTCGAGCAGTACTTC	CASSLEAVVEQYF
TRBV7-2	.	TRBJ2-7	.	TGTGCCAGCAGCTTTAGTGGGGGTTATTACGAGCAGTACTTC	CASSFSGGYYEQYF
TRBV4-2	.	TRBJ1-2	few	TGTGCCAGCAGCCAAGATCGCGGCTACACCTTC	CASSQDRGYTF
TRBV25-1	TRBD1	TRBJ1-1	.	TGTGCCAGCAGTGACCCGGGACAGGGGGACACTGAAGCTTTCTTT	CASSDPGQGDTEAFF
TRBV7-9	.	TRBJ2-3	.	TGTGCCAGCAGCTTACCAGTGGGGGGTAGCGGCACAGATACGCAGTATTTT	CASSLPVGGSGTDTQYF
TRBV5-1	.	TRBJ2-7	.	TGCGCCAGCAGCTTTGGACAGACCGAGCAGTACTTC	CASSFGQTEQYF
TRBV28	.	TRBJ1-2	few	TGTGCCAGTATAACAGGGAGCTATGGCTACACCTTC	CASITGSYGYTF
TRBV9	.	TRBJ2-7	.	TGTGCCAGCAGCGTAGAAGGAGGACGCGAGCAGTACTTC	CASSVEGGREQYF
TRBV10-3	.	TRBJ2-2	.	TGTGCCATCAGATTCCGGGAGAACACCGGGGAGCTGTTTTTT	CAIRFRENTGELFF
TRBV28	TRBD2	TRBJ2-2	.	TGTGCCAGCATTCCGGGGGGGCTGCGGACCGGGGAGCTGTTTTTT	CASIPGGLRTGELFF
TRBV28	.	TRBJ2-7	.	TGTGCCACGCAAGAACCCGGGCGCGTAACCTACGAGCAGTACTTC	CATQEPGRVTYEQYF
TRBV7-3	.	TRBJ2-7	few	TGTGCCAGCAGCTTAACGTCTGGCAGTTTGGGCGAGCAGTACTTC	CASSLTSGSLGEQYF
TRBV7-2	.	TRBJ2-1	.	TGTGCCAGCAGCACCTTTACCGGTGAGCAGTTCTTC	CASSTFTGEQFF
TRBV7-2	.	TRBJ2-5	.	TGTGCCAGCAGCTGGACAGAACAAGAGACCCAGTACTTC	CASSWTEQETQYF